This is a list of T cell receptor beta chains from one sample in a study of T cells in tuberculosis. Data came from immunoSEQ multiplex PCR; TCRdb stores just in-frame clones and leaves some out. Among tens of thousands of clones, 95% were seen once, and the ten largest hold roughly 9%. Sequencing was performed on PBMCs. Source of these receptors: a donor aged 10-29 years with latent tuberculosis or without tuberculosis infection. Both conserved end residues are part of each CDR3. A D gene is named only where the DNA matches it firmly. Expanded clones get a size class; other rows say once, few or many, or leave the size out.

CDR3 protein: CASGLVGQGIETQYF
CDR3 DNA: TGTGCTAGTGGTTTGGTCGGACAGGGGATAGAGACCCAGTACTTC
J gene: TRBJ2-5
D gene: TRBD1
clone size: -
V gene: TRBV12-5
CDR3 length: 15

CDR3 protein: CASSSGGAAEAFF
CDR3 DNA: TGTGCCAGCAGCTCCGGAGGGGCTGCTGAAGCTTTCTTT
J gene: TRBJ1-1
D gene: -
clone size: -
V gene: TRBV7-2
CDR3 length: 13

CDR3 protein: CAWSAGQGNQPQHF
CDR3 DNA: TGTGCCTGGAGTGCTGGACAGGGCAATCAGCCCCAGCATTTT
J gene: TRBJ1-5
D gene: TRBD1
clone size: -
V gene: TRBV30
CDR3 length: 14

CDR3 protein: CASSSLNIQYF
CDR3 DNA: TGTGCCAGCAGCTCTCTAAACATTCAGTACTTC
J gene: TRBJ2-4
D gene: -
clone size: -
V gene: TRBV7-3
CDR3 length: 11

CDR3 protein: CASSPRGVRSMNTEAFF
CDR3 DNA: TGTGCCAGCAGCCCCAGGGGGGTCAGAAGTATGAACACTGAAGCTTTCTTT
J gene: TRBJ1-1
D gene: TRBD1
clone size: -
V gene: TRBV11-2
CDR3 length: 17

CDR3 protein: CASSAQRGTQYF
CDR3 DNA: TGTGCCAGCAGCGCGCAAAGAGGGACCCAGTACTTC
J gene: TRBJ2-5
D gene: -
clone size: once
V gene: TRBV13
CDR3 length: 12

CDR3 protein: CASSLRDGGGSPLHF
CDR3 DNA: TGTGCCAGCAGCTTAAGGGATGGGGGCGGCTCACCCCTCCACTTT
J gene: TRBJ1-6
D gene: -
clone size: few
V gene: TRBV7-3
CDR3 length: 15

CDR3 protein: CASRLTGEAFF
CDR3 DNA: TGTGCCAGCAGGCTGACAGGGGAAGCTTTCTTT
J gene: TRBJ1-1
D gene: TRBD1
clone size: -
V gene: TRBV2
CDR3 length: 11

CDR3 protein: CASSPRQGGTEAFF
CDR3 DNA: TGCGCCAGCAGCCCGCGCCAGGGGGGCACTGAAGCTTTCTTT
J gene: TRBJ1-1
D gene: TRBD1
clone size: -
V gene: TRBV4-1
CDR3 length: 14

CDR3 protein: CASSESDRSRSPLHF
CDR3 DNA: TGTGCCAGCAGTGAGTCCGACAGATCTCGTTCACCCCTCCACTTT
J gene: TRBJ1-6
D gene: -
clone size: -
V gene: TRBV6-4
CDR3 length: 15

CDR3 protein: CSADRDTADTEAFF
CDR3 DNA: TGCAGCGCTGACCGGGACACAGCAGACACTGAAGCTTTCTTT
J gene: TRBJ1-1
D gene: -
clone size: once
V gene: TRBV29-1
CDR3 length: 14

CDR3 protein: CASRMTGIGNTIYF
CDR3 DNA: TGTGCCAGCAGGATGACAGGGATCGGAAACACCATATATTTT
J gene: TRBJ1-3
D gene: TRBD1
clone size: once
V gene: TRBV6-1
CDR3 length: 14

CDR3 protein: CASSLGTVGYTF
CDR3 DNA: TGTGCCAGCAGCTTAGGAACAGTAGGCTACACCTTC
J gene: TRBJ1-2
D gene: -
clone size: -
V gene: TRBV11-2
CDR3 length: 12

CDR3 protein: CASSSGLAVYNEQFF
CDR3 DNA: TGTGCCAGCAGCTCGGGACTAGCGGTTTACAATGAGCAGTTCTTC
J gene: TRBJ2-1
D gene: TRBD2
clone size: -
V gene: TRBV7-3
CDR3 length: 15

CDR3 protein: CASSALRAAGYTF
CDR3 DNA: TGTGCCAGCAGTGCCCTCAGGGCGGCGGGCTACACCTTC
J gene: TRBJ1-2
D gene: -
clone size: once
V gene: TRBV6-1
CDR3 length: 13

CDR3 protein: CASIPARGVTGELFF
CDR3 DNA: TGTGCCAGCATCCCCGCCAGGGGGGTGACCGGGGAGCTGTTTTTT
J gene: TRBJ2-2
D gene: -
clone size: -
V gene: TRBV28
CDR3 length: 15

CDR3 protein: CASSLRGTYNEQFF
CDR3 DNA: TGCGCCAGCAGCTTACGGGGGACCTACAATGAGCAGTTCTTC
J gene: TRBJ2-1
D gene: -
clone size: -
V gene: TRBV5-1
CDR3 length: 14

CDR3 protein: CASSFQGFQPQHF
CDR3 DNA: TGTGCCAGCAGCTTCCAGGGTTTTCAGCCCCAGCATTTT
J gene: TRBJ1-5
D gene: -
clone size: -
V gene: TRBV5-6
CDR3 length: 13

CDR3 protein: CASSVWSGATNEKLFF
CDR3 DNA: TGTGCCAGCAGCGTATGGTCCGGGGCAACTAATGAAAAACTGTTTTTT
J gene: TRBJ1-4
D gene: -
clone size: -
V gene: TRBV9
CDR3 length: 16

CDR3 protein: CASSYTSGYGYTF
CDR3 DNA: TGTGCCAGCAGTTACACCAGCGGCTATGGCTACACCTTC
J gene: TRBJ1-2
D gene: -
clone size: -
V gene: TRBV6-5
CDR3 length: 13

CDR3 protein: CAISPDRDEQYF
CDR3 DNA: TGTGCCATCAGCCCCGACAGGGACGAGCAGTACTTC
J gene: TRBJ2-7
D gene: TRBD1
clone size: -
V gene: TRBV10-3
CDR3 length: 12

CDR3 protein: CASRTGVKAPLHF
CDR3 DNA: TGTGCCAGCAGGACAGGGGTGAAGGCACCCCTCCACTTT
J gene: TRBJ1-6
D gene: TRBD1
clone size: -
V gene: TRBV7-9
CDR3 length: 13

CDR3 protein: CASSQGGGARQPQHF
CDR3 DNA: TGTGCCAGCAGTCAAGGAGGGGGCGCAAGACAGCCCCAGCATTTT
J gene: TRBJ1-5
D gene: TRBD1
clone size: -
V gene: TRBV11-2
CDR3 length: 15

CDR3 protein: CASSQPSGGNTEAFF
CDR3 DNA: TGTGCCAGCAGTCAACCCTCAGGGGGCAACACTGAAGCTTTCTTT
J gene: TRBJ1-1
D gene: TRBD1
clone size: -
V gene: TRBV28
CDR3 length: 15

CDR3 protein: CASRAAPGIYYNEQFF
CDR3 DNA: TGTGCCAGCAGGGCTGCCCCAGGGATTTACTACAATGAGCAGTTCTTC
J gene: TRBJ2-1
D gene: -
clone size: -
V gene: TRBV7-3
CDR3 length: 16

CDR3 protein: CASSIVEGVRGRELFF
CDR3 DNA: TGTGCCAGTAGTATAGTAGAGGGAGTACGTGGCAGGGAGCTGTTTTTT
J gene: TRBJ2-2
D gene: -
clone size: -
V gene: TRBV19
CDR3 length: 16

CDR3 protein: CASSDPGQGGYGYTF
CDR3 DNA: TGTGCCAGCAGCGACCCGGGACAGGGCGGCTATGGCTACACCTTC
J gene: TRBJ1-2
D gene: TRBD1
clone size: -
V gene: TRBV2
CDR3 length: 15

CDR3 protein: CASSASLDRTANYGYTF
CDR3 DNA: TGTGCCAGCAGCGCTAGCCTTGATCGGACAGCTAACTATGGCTACACCTTC
J gene: TRBJ1-2
D gene: -
clone size: -
V gene: TRBV9
CDR3 length: 17

CDR3 protein: CASSLPRGDYTGELFF
CDR3 DNA: TGTGCCAGCAGCTTACCAAGAGGGGACTACACCGGGGAGCTGTTTTTT
J gene: TRBJ2-2
D gene: -
clone size: -
V gene: TRBV7-6
CDR3 length: 16

CDR3 protein: CASSFGQDNSPLHF
CDR3 DNA: TGTGCCAGCAGCTTTGGACAGGATAATTCACCCCTCCACTTT
J gene: TRBJ1-6
D gene: TRBD1
clone size: -
V gene: TRBV5-6
CDR3 length: 14

CDR3 protein: CASSTGHPLSYNEQFF
CDR3 DNA: TGTGCCAGCAGCACGGGACATCCCCTCTCCTACAATGAGCAGTTCTTC
J gene: TRBJ2-1
D gene: -
clone size: -
V gene: TRBV5-6
CDR3 length: 16

CDR3 protein: CASSPPPRVRSNQPQHF
CDR3 DNA: TGTGCCAGCAGTCCTCCACCCAGGGTGAGGAGCAATCAGCCCCAGCATTTT
J gene: TRBJ1-5
D gene: -
clone size: -
V gene: TRBV28
CDR3 length: 17

CDR3 protein: CASSPHPGQGMDTQYF
CDR3 DNA: TGTGCCAGCAGCCCCCATCCGGGACAGGGAATGGATACGCAGTATTTT
J gene: TRBJ2-3
D gene: TRBD1
clone size: -
V gene: TRBV9
CDR3 length: 16

CDR3 protein: CASSQGSVTDTQYF
CDR3 DNA: TGCGCCAGCAGCCAGGGCTCGGTAACAGATACGCAGTATTTT
J gene: TRBJ2-3
D gene: -
clone size: -
V gene: TRBV10-1
CDR3 length: 14

CDR3 protein: CASSSERGGPYEQYF
CDR3 DNA: TGTGCCAGCAGCTCCGAGCGGGGGGGCCCCTACGAGCAGTACTTC
J gene: TRBJ2-7
D gene: TRBD2
clone size: -
V gene: TRBV11-2
CDR3 length: 15

CDR3 protein: CASSPTAGWWTEAFF
CDR3 DNA: TGTGCCAGCAGCCCCACGGCAGGGTGGTGGACTGAAGCTTTCTTT
J gene: TRBJ1-1
D gene: -
clone size: -
V gene: TRBV9
CDR3 length: 15

CDR3 protein: CASSVAPGGREQYF
CDR3 DNA: TGTGCCAGCAGCGTAGCTCCAGGGGGCCGGGAGCAGTACTTC
J gene: TRBJ2-7
D gene: TRBD1
clone size: -
V gene: TRBV9
CDR3 length: 14

CDR3 protein: CASSPTGAFSGANVLTF
CDR3 DNA: TGTGCCAGCAGCCCCACAGGGGCCTTCTCTGGGGCCAACGTCCTGACTTTC
J gene: TRBJ2-6
D gene: TRBD1
clone size: -
V gene: TRBV7-9
CDR3 length: 17

CDR3 protein: CASSETRADTQYF
CDR3 DNA: TGCGCCAGCAGCGAGACACGCGCAGATACGCAGTATTTT
J gene: TRBJ2-3
D gene: -
clone size: -
V gene: TRBV5-1
CDR3 length: 13

CDR3 protein: CASSPGEAEAFF
CDR3 DNA: TGTGCCAGCAGCCCGGGGGAAGCCGAAGCTTTCTTT
J gene: TRBJ1-1
D gene: -
clone size: -
V gene: TRBV11-3
CDR3 length: 12

CDR3 protein: CASSQSRQGIYGYTF
CDR3 DNA: TGTGCCAGCAGCCAAAGTCGACAGGGGATCTATGGCTACACCTTC
J gene: TRBJ1-2
D gene: TRBD1
clone size: -
V gene: TRBV5-4
CDR3 length: 15

CDR3 protein: CASSSRTFGLQETQYF
CDR3 DNA: TGTGCCAGCAGCTCAAGGACATTTGGGCTACAAGAGACCCAGTACTTC
J gene: TRBJ2-5
D gene: -
clone size: -
V gene: TRBV7-2
CDR3 length: 16

CDR3 protein: CASSQGDSLLAGFHF
CDR3 DNA: TGTGCCAGCAGCCAAGGGGACTCCTTACTAGCGGGGTTCCATTTT
J gene: TRBJ2-3
D gene: TRBD2
clone size: -
V gene: TRBV4-2
CDR3 length: 15

CDR3 protein: CASRQRQVNTDTQYF
CDR3 DNA: TGTGCCAGCAGACAGCGACAGGTGAACACAGATACGCAGTATTTT
J gene: TRBJ2-3
D gene: -
clone size: -
V gene: TRBV27
CDR3 length: 15

CDR3 protein: CASSLQGTGANSPLHF
CDR3 DNA: TGCGCCAGCAGCCTCCAAGGAACAGGGGCTAATTCACCCCTCCACTTT
J gene: TRBJ1-6
D gene: TRBD1
clone size: -
V gene: TRBV4-1
CDR3 length: 16

CDR3 protein: CASSDSNGGATDTQYF
CDR3 DNA: TGTGCCAGCAGTGACTCTAACGGGGGGGCCACAGATACGCAGTATTTT
J gene: TRBJ2-3
D gene: TRBD2
clone size: -
V gene: TRBV6-4
CDR3 length: 16

CDR3 protein: CASSMPGTGRQPQHF
CDR3 DNA: TGTGCCAGTAGTATGCCCGGGACAGGGCGACAGCCCCAGCATTTT
J gene: TRBJ1-5
D gene: TRBD1
clone size: -
V gene: TRBV19
CDR3 length: 15

CDR3 protein: CSVLRGNGETQYF
CDR3 DNA: TGCAGCGTTTTACGGGGGAACGGAGAGACCCAGTACTTC
J gene: TRBJ2-5
D gene: -
clone size: -
V gene: TRBV29-1
CDR3 length: 13

CDR3 protein: CASSHRGGAHGYTF
CDR3 DNA: TGTGCCAGCAGCCACCGGGGGGGGGCGCATGGCTACACCTTC
J gene: TRBJ1-2
D gene: -
clone size: -
V gene: TRBV5-4
CDR3 length: 14

CDR3 protein: CASRQRGGKSQPQHF
CDR3 DNA: TGTGCCAGCAGACAGCGGGGTGGGAAGTCGCAGCCCCAGCATTTT
J gene: TRBJ1-5
D gene: -
clone size: -
V gene: TRBV6-1
CDR3 length: 15

CDR3 protein: CASSGTGGYNEQFF
CDR3 DNA: TGTGCCAGCAGCGGGACAGGGGGTTACAATGAGCAGTTCTTC
J gene: TRBJ2-1
D gene: TRBD1
clone size: -
V gene: TRBV2
CDR3 length: 14